The rows below give T cell receptor beta chains drawn from one sample of a study of OX40 agonist ivuxolimab in advanced cancers. Using immunoSEQ multiplex PCR, the repertoire was profiled, and TCRdb retains in-frame clones only, with some absent. The sample consists of some 80,000 clones, around 85% of them appearing once. Source: CD4+ or CD8+ T cells sorted from blood, taken in a trial of the OX40 agonist ivuxolimab. Receptors were obtained from an adult with an advanced solid tumor such as melanoma, head and neck, liver or kidney cancer. The CDR3 runs from the conserved cysteine through the conserved F or W. Each record gives: V gene, D gene, clone size, J gene, CDR3 DNA, CDR3 protein. A D gene is named only where the DNA matches it firmly. Size is stated for part of the rows, as once, few or many counts, or as a class when the clone is expanded.

v_gene: TRBV30; d_gene: -; abundance: -; j_gene: TRBJ1-2; CDR3nt: TGTGCCTGGAGGATGGGCGGCTATGGCTACACCTTC; CDR3aa: CAWRMGGYGYTF
v_gene: TRBV7-2; d_gene: TRBD2; abundance: -; j_gene: TRBJ2-1; CDR3nt: TGTGCCAGCACCCCGACTAGCGGGGGGGCTGGGGAGCAGTTCTTC; CDR3aa: CASTPTSGGAGEQFF
v_gene: TRBV5-1; d_gene: TRBD2; abundance: -; j_gene: TRBJ2-3; CDR3nt: TGCGCCAGCAACCCCGGGACTAGCCCCCTTAGCACAGATACGCAGTATTTT; CDR3aa: CASNPGTSPLSTDTQYF
v_gene: TRBV4-1; d_gene: -; abundance: -; j_gene: TRBJ2-3; CDR3nt: TGCGCCAGCAGCCAAGAAGGCGGCTTTAGCACAGATACGCAGTATTTT; CDR3aa: CASSQEGGFSTDTQYF
v_gene: TRBV5-4; d_gene: -; abundance: -; j_gene: TRBJ2-7; CDR3nt: TGTGCCAGCAGCTCGAACAGGCGCGAGCAGTACTTC; CDR3aa: CASSSNRREQYF
v_gene: TRBV10-3; d_gene: -; abundance: -; j_gene: TRBJ2-4; CDR3nt: TGTGCCTCTCAAGACGGGGAAAACATTCAGTACTTC; CDR3aa: CASQDGENIQYF
v_gene: TRBV9; d_gene: -; abundance: -; j_gene: TRBJ1-4; CDR3nt: TGTGCCAGCAGCGTGCGACCCGTAGCAACTAATGAAAAACTGTTTTTT; CDR3aa: CASSVRPVATNEKLFF
v_gene: TRBV5-1; d_gene: -; abundance: once; j_gene: TRBJ1-1; CDR3nt: TGCGCCAGCAGCTTCGGGGCACAGAACACTGAAGCTTTCTTT; CDR3aa: CASSFGAQNTEAFF
v_gene: TRBV10-3; d_gene: -; abundance: -; j_gene: TRBJ2-3; CDR3nt: TGTGCCATCAGTAACAACCCACCTAGCACAGATACGCAGTATTTT; CDR3aa: CAISNNPPSTDTQYF
v_gene: TRBV7-2; d_gene: -; abundance: -; j_gene: TRBJ1-6; CDR3nt: TGTGCCAGCAGCCCTAATTACAGGGTTAGGGATTCACCCCTCCACTTT; CDR3aa: CASSPNYRVRDSPLHF
v_gene: TRBV7-7; d_gene: -; abundance: -; j_gene: TRBJ2-5; CDR3nt: TGTGCTAGCAGCCAACGCATGGGGGCCCGGGAGACCCAGTACTTC; CDR3aa: CASSQRMGARETQYF
v_gene: TRBV6-6; d_gene: -; abundance: once; j_gene: TRBJ2-3; CDR3nt: TGTGCCAGCAGTTACCGACTTCGGGATACGCAGTATTTT; CDR3aa: CASSYRLRDTQYF
v_gene: TRBV29-1; d_gene: -; abundance: -; j_gene: TRBJ2-1; CDR3nt: TGCAGCGCCGGAGGTGGCAGGGGCGGGAACAATGAGCAGTTCTTC; CDR3aa: CSAGGGRGGNNEQFF
v_gene: TRBV6-1; d_gene: -; abundance: -; j_gene: TRBJ1-1; CDR3nt: TGTGCCAGCAGTTATTGGGGGACTGAAGCTTTCTTT; CDR3aa: CASSYWGTEAFF
v_gene: TRBV6-4; d_gene: -; abundance: -; j_gene: TRBJ2-7; CDR3nt: TGTGCCAGCAGTGAACCGGGACGCGCGACCTCCTACGAGCAGTACTTC; CDR3aa: CASSEPGRATSYEQYF
v_gene: TRBV5-6; d_gene: TRBD2; abundance: -; j_gene: TRBJ2-5; CDR3nt: TGTGCCAGCAGTCGTAAAATGACTAGCGGGGGGGCCCAAGAGACCCAGTACTTC; CDR3aa: CASSRKMTSGGAQETQYF
v_gene: TRBV18; d_gene: -; abundance: -; j_gene: TRBJ2-5; CDR3nt: TGTGCCAGCTCACCGGGACACCAAGAGACCCAGTACTTC; CDR3aa: CASSPGHQETQYF
v_gene: TRBV6-5; d_gene: -; abundance: -; j_gene: TRBJ2-7; CDR3nt: TGTGCCAGCAGTCCCTCTAGTCGAGAGCAGTACTTC; CDR3aa: CASSPSSREQYF
v_gene: TRBV30; d_gene: TRBD2; abundance: -; j_gene: TRBJ2-7; CDR3nt: TGTGCCTGGAGTCTTAGCGGGGGCCTTTCCTACGAGCAGTACTTC; CDR3aa: CAWSLSGGLSYEQYF
v_gene: TRBV7-2; d_gene: TRBD2; abundance: -; j_gene: TRBJ2-7; CDR3nt: TGTGCCAGCAGCTTAGCAGCGGGGGGGTCCTACGAGCAGTACTTC; CDR3aa: CASSLAAGGSYEQYF
v_gene: TRBV19; d_gene: -; abundance: once; j_gene: TRBJ2-2; CDR3nt: TGTGCCAGTAGTAGTCCCGGGGCCACCGGGGAGCTGTTTTTT; CDR3aa: CASSSPGATGELFF
v_gene: TRBV4-2; d_gene: -; abundance: -; j_gene: TRBJ2-1; CDR3nt: TGTGCCAGCAGCCAAGACGGAAACAGCCACAATGAGCAGTTCTTC; CDR3aa: CASSQDGNSHNEQFF
v_gene: TRBV11-2; d_gene: TRBD1; abundance: -; j_gene: TRBJ2-3; CDR3nt: TGTGCCAGCAGGAAGGGACAGATCACAGATACGCAGTATTTT; CDR3aa: CASRKGQITDTQYF
v_gene: TRBV28; d_gene: -; abundance: few; j_gene: TRBJ2-3; CDR3nt: TGTGCCAGCAGTTTCTCCCAGCTTGGTAGCTTTCTTACGCAGTATTTT; CDR3aa: CASSFSQLGSFLTQYF
v_gene: TRBV7-9; d_gene: -; abundance: -; j_gene: TRBJ1-1; CDR3nt: TGTGCCAGCACTGGTTACACTGAAGCTTTCTTT; CDR3aa: CASTGYTEAFF
v_gene: TRBV5-4; d_gene: -; abundance: -; j_gene: TRBJ1-1; CDR3nt: TGTGCCAGCCGACCCCCTTCCAACACTGAAGCTTTCTTT; CDR3aa: CASRPPSNTEAFF
v_gene: TRBV7-2; d_gene: -; abundance: -; j_gene: TRBJ2-7; CDR3nt: TGTGCCAGCAGCTTCGGGAGCCTACGGGACGAGCAGTACTTC; CDR3aa: CASSFGSLRDEQYF
v_gene: TRBV29-1; d_gene: TRBD1; abundance: -; j_gene: TRBJ1-1; CDR3nt: TGCAGCGTGGGAACAGGGGGCACTGAAGCTTTCTTT; CDR3aa: CSVGTGGTEAFF
v_gene: TRBV6-6; d_gene: TRBD1; abundance: -; j_gene: TRBJ2-1; CDR3nt: TGTGCCAGCAGTTACCGGGACAGGGCTTACAATGAGCAGTTCTTC; CDR3aa: CASSYRDRAYNEQFF
v_gene: TRBV29-1; d_gene: TRBD1; abundance: -; j_gene: TRBJ1-2; CDR3nt: TGCAGCGTTCTAGGATCCTCGACAGGGAACTATGGCTACACCTTC; CDR3aa: CSVLGSSTGNYGYTF
v_gene: TRBV19; d_gene: -; abundance: -; j_gene: TRBJ1-1; CDR3nt: TGTGCCAGTAATTCGGATGGGGGGACGAACACTGAAGCTTTCTTT; CDR3aa: CASNSDGGTNTEAFF
v_gene: TRBV28; d_gene: -; abundance: -; j_gene: TRBJ2-5; CDR3nt: TGTGCCAGCAGTTTACTCGTTCCAGCCCTTCGAGAGACCCAGTACTTC; CDR3aa: CASSLLVPALRETQYF
v_gene: TRBV30; d_gene: -; abundance: -; j_gene: TRBJ2-7; CDR3nt: TGTGCCTGGAGTAGGGGATTAAGGAGCTCCTACGAGCAGTACTTC; CDR3aa: CAWSRGLRSSYEQYF
v_gene: TRBV5-4; d_gene: TRBD1; abundance: -; j_gene: TRBJ1-2; CDR3nt: TGTGCCAGCAGCTGGCGGGGACAGGGTAGCGGCTACACCTTC; CDR3aa: CASSWRGQGSGYTF
v_gene: TRBV19; d_gene: -; abundance: once; j_gene: TRBJ1-2; CDR3nt: TGTGCCAGTAGTTGGACGGCAGAGCTAGGCTACACCTTC; CDR3aa: CASSWTAELGYTF
v_gene: TRBV6-4; d_gene: -; abundance: -; j_gene: TRBJ1-2; CDR3nt: TGTGCCAGCAGTGACTCCTCATATGGCTACACCTTC; CDR3aa: CASSDSSYGYTF
v_gene: TRBV6-5; d_gene: -; abundance: -; j_gene: TRBJ1-5; CDR3nt: TGTGCCAGCAGTCCAGGATTGAGTCAGCCCCAGCATTTT; CDR3aa: CASSPGLSQPQHF
v_gene: TRBV14; d_gene: -; abundance: few; j_gene: TRBJ2-1; CDR3nt: TGTGCCAGCAGCCAGCTGACCGATGGGGTGCAGTTCTTC; CDR3aa: CASSQLTDGVQFF
v_gene: TRBV6-5; d_gene: TRBD1; abundance: -; j_gene: TRBJ2-5; CDR3nt: TGTGCCAGCAGTTTGACAGGGGGAAGTGAAGAGACCCAGTACTTC; CDR3aa: CASSLTGGSEETQYF
v_gene: TRBV29-1; d_gene: TRBD1; abundance: -; j_gene: TRBJ1-4; CDR3nt: TGCAGCGTTGGAGACAGGGTTAACGAAAAACTGTTTTTT; CDR3aa: CSVGDRVNEKLFF
v_gene: TRBV28; d_gene: TRBD1; abundance: few; j_gene: TRBJ1-5; CDR3nt: TGTGCCAGCAGCCGGGACAGGGCTAGCAATCAGCCCCAGCATTTT; CDR3aa: CASSRDRASNQPQHF
v_gene: TRBV6-6; d_gene: -; abundance: -; j_gene: TRBJ1-2; CDR3nt: TGTGCCAGCAGTCAATACGGGACCTATGGCTACACCTTC; CDR3aa: CASSQYGTYGYTF
v_gene: TRBV28; d_gene: -; abundance: few; j_gene: TRBJ1-2; CDR3nt: TGTGCCAGCAGACAGGGTGGCTATGGCTACACCTTC; CDR3aa: CASRQGGYGYTF
v_gene: TRBV5-8; d_gene: -; abundance: -; j_gene: TRBJ2-2; CDR3nt: TGTGCCAGCAGCCCGGGCCGAGGGGGGCCCACGAACACCGGGGAGCTGTTTTTT; CDR3aa: CASSPGRGGPTNTGELFF
v_gene: TRBV7-2; d_gene: -; abundance: -; j_gene: TRBJ1-4; CDR3nt: TGTGCCAGCAGCTTAGTAAAAAGTCAGGAAAAACTGTTTTTT; CDR3aa: CASSLVKSQEKLFF
v_gene: TRBV5-1; d_gene: -; abundance: -; j_gene: TRBJ2-7; CDR3nt: TGCGCCAGCAGCTTGGTCCGGGGATACGAGCAGTACTTC; CDR3aa: CASSLVRGYEQYF
v_gene: TRBV28; d_gene: TRBD2; abundance: -; j_gene: TRBJ2-1; CDR3nt: TGTGCCAGCAGTCCAACGCTAGCGGGGGGGCCGTACAATGAGCAGTTCTTC; CDR3aa: CASSPTLAGGPYNEQFF
v_gene: TRBV6-6; d_gene: -; abundance: -; j_gene: TRBJ1-5; CDR3nt: TGTGCCAGCAGTTACGTCGGGACGGATAGCAATCAGCCCCAGCATTTT; CDR3aa: CASSYVGTDSNQPQHF
v_gene: TRBV4-2; d_gene: -; abundance: once; j_gene: TRBJ1-2; CDR3nt: TGTGCCAGCAGCCGAAGTAGTGGCGGGCGTACTCGGGGGCCTTATGGCTACACCTTC; CDR3aa: CASSRSSGGRTRGPYGYTF
v_gene: TRBV9; d_gene: -; abundance: -; j_gene: TRBJ2-1; CDR3nt: TGTGCCAGCAGCGCTCAAAAGGAGGGCCCTCTCTTCAATGAGCAGTTCTTC; CDR3aa: CASSAQKEGPLFNEQFF
v_gene: TRBV5-1; d_gene: -; abundance: -; j_gene: TRBJ2-3; CDR3nt: TGCGCCAGCAGCTTGATGGGGGATGGCGCAGATACGCAGTATTTT; CDR3aa: CASSLMGDGADTQYF